The sequence of this T cell receptor (beta chain) was determined in a study of T cells in Graves' hyperthyroidism and ophthalmopathy. Looked up from germline, CDR1 is SEHNR and CDR2 is FQNEAQ (reference sequence). The CDR3 has 14 residues. The J segment lost 6 bases and the V segment lost 1 base, leaving 6 bases of the junction unmatched. With a duration under 2 months, the hyperthyroidism was newly diagnosed in patients aged 18 to 65. Using RNA transcripts as the source, TCR beta CDR3 regions were amplified. With the HTBI primer set, the TCR CDR3 went through a first round of RT-PCR. TCRdb processed the multiplex PCR reads anew with MiXCR; each CDR3 protein has one entry. The sample shows approximately 560,000 distinct CDR3 sequences, under 60% of them seen only once.

The sequenced sample consisted of peripheral blood or thyroid tissue (not recorded which). The chain recombines TRBV7-9 with TRBJ2-7; 7 bases are a match to TRBD2. The sequence derives from a woman aged 18-29 years with Graves' hyperthyroidism. The CDR3 spells CASSLDGREGEQYF. The CDR3 DNA reads as TGTGCCAGCAGCTTAGATGGGAGGGAAGGCGAGCAGTACTTC.